What follows describes a single T cell receptor beta chain. The data are from a study of blood T cell repertoires in COVID-19. Study processing details: Nucleated cell number was recorded as an estimate derived from reference gene primer amplification. The method was immunoSEQ multiplex PCR; TCRdb's version includes in-frame clones alone and lacks a portion of them. From that table come the V and J calls and clone size; the DNA was used to work out D and trimming. The sample gives 26,000 or so clones, approximately 90% of which show up once; around 2.8% is in the top ten. The CDR3 covers 15 residues. Germline CDR1 is SGHRS and CDR2 is YFSETQ. The junction had 7 bases not matched to a gene; V was cut back by 3 bases and J by 6 bases.

V and J are TRBV5-1 and TRBJ2-7; 12 positions match TRBD1. Sequences were obtained from peripheral blood. This TCR was sampled from a human donor in a cohort sampled during active COVID-19. The chain's CDR3 is CASSSGTGGLGEQYF. The CDR3, as DNA: TGCGCCAGCAGCTCCGGGACAGGGGGCCTCGGCGAGCAGTACTTC.